The 28 T cell receptor beta chains below all came from one sample that was sequenced in a study of blood T cells in healthy people across ages. Together with a sample-barcoded 5' primer, a J-beta primer mix was included in a second PCR lasting about 6 to 11 cycles. Each CDR3 protein is one row after TCRdb ran MiXCR on the 5' RACE reads. The sample holds hundreds of thousands of distinct CDR3 sequences; less than 45% are singletons and the top ten take about 30%. Material for sequencing was blood. Receptors originate from an elderly man in good health.

The DNA for the CDR3 is TGCAGTGCTAGAATGGCTTCCACCGAGCAGTACTTC. It specifies CSARMASTEQYF. This chain uses TRBV20-1 with TRBJ2-7; D not resolved. The ends were cut back, 2 bases at V and 6 bases at J, with 11 bases in the middle. Germline-derived CDR1 and CDR2 are DFQATT and SNEGSKA (reference sequence). CDR3 length: 12 amino acids.

This clonotype appeared a few times. The V call is TRBV7-9, the J call TRBJ2-4; tentatively, D is TRBD1 or TRBD2 (6 bases each). The tail of the sequence fits TRBJ2-7 better, so the J call may be wrong. The CDR3 extends over 14 amino acids. Germline values: CDR1 SEHNR, CDR2 FQNEAQ (reference sequence). CDR3 DNA: TGTGCCAGCAGCTTACAGGGGAGGAGTGACGAGCAGTACTTC. It is translated as CASSLQGRSDEQYF.

This clonotype occurred once. The V and J genes are TRBV28 and TRBJ1-5, with D perhaps TRBD1 (5 bases). V gave up 5 bases and J gave up 5 bases, with 16 bases separating them. The CDR3 is made up of 15 amino acids. The germline gives CDR1 MDHEN, CDR2 SYDVKM. CDR3 coding DNA: TGTGCCAGCAGTCCCCAGGGCTTCGGGGATCAGCCCCAGCATTTT. This gives the protein CASSPQGFGDQPQHF. The full variable domain, its missing parts supplied by reference TRBV28 and TRBJ1-5, is DVKVTQSSRYLVKRTGEKVFLECVQDMDHENMFWYRQDPGLGLRLIYFSYDVKMKEKGDIPEGYSVSREKKERFSLILESASTNQTSMYLCASSPQGFGDQPQHFGDGTRLSIL.

The rearrangement joins TRBV7-2 to TRBJ2-1; D is ambiguous. This CDR3 has 16 residues. Deletions cut 2 bases from V and 2 bases from J, with 13 bases between. Germline CDR1 SGHTA, CDR2 FQGNSA. The CDR3 loop reads CASSLRENGPYNEQFF. The CDR3 DNA is TGTGCCAGCAGCTTAAGAGAGAATGGCCCCTACAATGAGCAGTTCTTC.

This chain joins TRBV27 and TRBJ2-4; D is undetermined. The J call may not be correct, given that the DNA end is closer to TRBJ2-7. This CDR3 has 13 residues. The V gene's germline CDR1 is MNHEY and CDR2 SMNVEV (reference sequence). The CDR3 loop is CASSSDITYEQYF. The CDR3 coding sequence is TGTGCCAGCAGTTCTGACATAACCTACGAGCAGTACTTC.

The chain uses TRBV20-1 and TRBJ1-1; tentatively, D is TRBD1 (5 bases). Germline CDR1 reads DFQATT; CDR2 reads SNEGSKA (reference sequence). V was clipped by 1 base and J by 1 base, with 10 bases between them. The CDR3 sequence is 14 residues long. The CDR3 region has the DNA TGCAGTGCTAGAGGCCGGGGGGGGAACACTGAAGCTTTCTTT. It codes for CSARGRGGNTEAFF.

This clonotype appeared once. The chain combines TRBV20-1 with TRBJ2-7; tentatively, D is TRBD1 or TRBD2 (5 bases each). CDR1 and CDR2 (germline): DFQATT, SNEGSKA (reference sequence). This CDR3 region has 14 residues. Trimming took 2 bases from V and 1 from J, leaving 12 bases between them. The CDR3 loop reads CSARSRGPSYEQYF. The DNA for the CDR3 is TGCAGTGCTAGATCTCGGGGACCATCCTACGAGCAGTACTTC.

This rearrangement joins TRBV20-1 to TRBJ2-1; D not certain. The CDR3 contains 14 residues. Trimming cost V 0 bases and J 3 bases, with 9 bases left between them. The germline gives CDR1 DFQATT, CDR2 SNEGSKA (reference sequence). CDR3 amino acids: CSARDLLVYNEQFF. As DNA, the CDR3 is TGCAGTGCTAGAGATTTGCTAGTCTACAATGAGCAGTTCTTC.

As concerns this clonotype: An end of the junction does not agree with germline; a read error may underlie this. The rearrangement uses TRBV29-1 and TRBJ2-3; TRBD1 matches 8 bases. CDR3 size: 14 residues. Germline assignment: CDR1 SQVTM and CDR2 ANQGSEA. CDR3 DNA: TGCAGCGGCCGCTGGGCAGGGGGCGCAGATGCGCAGTATTTT. Its protein product is CSGRWAGGADAQYF.

The genes are TRBV5-1 and TRBJ2-3; no definite D call. CDR3 size: 15 residues. Germline V gene sequence: CDR1 SGHRS, CDR2 YFSETQ. Between the trimmed V and J ends, which lost 2 bases and 0 bases, there was a span of 10 bases. CDR3 in DNA: TGCGCCAGCAGCTTCACAGTCCCGAGCACAGATACGCAGTATTTT. Translated, it gives CASSFTVPSTDTQYF.

Comments on this clonotype: The junction differs from germline at one of its ends, possibly a read error. The chain joins TRBV3-1 to TRBJ1-1; no clear D. Germline values: CDR1 LGHDT, CDR2 YNNKEL (reference sequence). The CDR3 is 13 amino acids. The CDR3 loop reads CVSSQLLDTEAFF. The CDR3 nucleotides are TGTGTCAGCAGCCAGTTATTGGACACTGAAGCTTTCTTT.

The J gene is TRBJ2-1, the V gene TRBV4-3; D gene ambiguous. Trimming took off 0 bases at V and 5 bases at J, with 11 bases between the two ends. The CDR3 contains 15 residues. Germline CDR1 and CDR2: LGHNA and YSLEER. The CDR3 DNA sequence: TGCGCCAGCAGCCAAGATATTAACAGAAACAATGAGCAGTTCTTC. Protein: CASSQDINRNNEQFF.

This clonotype was picked up many times. This chain links TRBV29-1 with TRBJ2-1; TRBD2 matches at 11 bases. Germline assignment: CDR1 SQVTM and CDR2 ANQGSEA. The trim removed 0 bases at V and 6 bases at J, leaving 7 bases unmatched. CDR3 length: 16 residues. CDR3 sequence: CSVEDTGTSGANEQFF. The CDR3 DNA reads TGCAGCGTTGAAGATACCGGGACTAGCGGCGCCAATGAGCAGTTCTTC.

About this clonotype: A much more abundant neighbour one base away suggests this may be a read error. The CDR3 reads CSARGPGRVSGYNEQYF. Here the CDR3 DNA reads TGCAGTGCTAGAGGGCCAGGGAGGGTTAGCGGATACAATGAGCAGTACTTC. The V and J genes are TRBV20-1 and TRBJ2-5; 7 bases match TRBD2. The CDR3 consists of 17 residues. V dropped 1 base and J dropped 11; count of bases not matched to a gene: 22. The V gene's germline CDR1 is DFQATT and CDR2 SNEGSKA (reference sequence).

The chain is built from TRBV20-1 and TRBJ2-1; 8 bases are shared with TRBD1. Germline loops: CDR1 DFQATT, CDR2 SNEGSKA (reference sequence). The CDR3 is 16 residues long. J gave up 3 bases and V 1 base, and 8 bases lay outside the gene matches. CDR3 in amino acids: CSARGAAGGIYNEQFF. The CDR3 coding sequence is TGCAGTGCTAGAGGAGCGGCAGGGGGCATCTACAATGAGCAGTTCTTC.

The chain uses TRBV2 and TRBJ2-3, with 8 nucleotides matching TRBD2. V trimming: 4 bases; J trimming: 6 bases; junction bases outside the gene matches: 9. Germline loops: CDR1 SNHLY, CDR2 FYNNEI. This CDR3 has 15 residues. This CDR3 is CASSGLEGGRDTQYF. The DNA for the CDR3 is TGTGCCAGCAGTGGACTTGAGGGCGGGAGGGATACGCAGTATTTT.

This clonotype was observed a handful of times. The rearrangement links TRBV3-1 to TRBJ1-1; D unclear. Looked up from germline, CDR1 is LGHDT and CDR2 is YNNKEL (reference sequence). There are 13 residues in the CDR3. Trimming took off 3 bases at V and 5 bases at J, with 10 bases between the two ends. In DNA, the CDR3 is TGTGCCAGCAGCCAGGAAGCGAGGACTGAAGCTTTCTTT. Amino acid sequence: CASSQEARTEAFF.

This clonotype was counted ten times or more. The chain combines TRBV20-1 with TRBJ2-7, with 9 positions matching TRBD1. V was clipped by 3 bases and J by 1 base; unmatched bases: 4. The CDR3 runs 14 residues. Germline CDR1 and CDR2: DFQATT and SNEGSKA (reference sequence). The CDR3 region is CSARQGQGSYEQYF. CDR3 nucleotides: TGCAGTGCTAGGCAGGGACAGGGATCCTACGAGCAGTACTTC.

Here the CDR3 reads CASSLAGGTSTDTQYF. The CDR3 bases are TGTGCCAGCAGCCTTGCGGGGGGAACCAGCACAGATACGCAGTATTTT. The rearrangement links TRBV5-4 to TRBJ2-3; 8 positions agree with TRBD2. Germline V gene data show CDR1 as SGHNT and CDR2 as YYREEE (reference sequence). This CDR3 has 16 amino acids. Trimming removed 4 bases from V and 0 bases from J; junction bases left unmatched: 7.

J is TRBJ1-5 and V is TRBV27; D is possibly TRBD1 (5 bases). Germline V CDR1 and CDR2: MNHEY, SMNVEV (reference sequence). The CDR3 length is 14 residues. V lost 3 bases to trimming and J lost 3 bases, with 9 bases between them. Here the CDR3 DNA reads TGTGCCAGCAGTTTCAGGGTGGACAATCAGCCCCAGCATTTT. As protein: CASSFRVDNQPQHF.

The V gene is TRBV20-1, the J gene TRBJ1-2; the D is unclear. In germline, CDR1 is DFQATT, CDR2 SNEGSKA (reference sequence). The V end was cut by 6 bases, the J end by 3 bases, with 11 bases between. This CDR3 spans 12 amino acids. The CDR3 DNA is TGCAGTGCAAAAGGCAGGTACTATGGCTACACCTTC. This gives the protein CSAKGRYYGYTF.

This rearrangement joins TRBV12-3 or TRBV12-4 to TRBJ2-2; tentative D call: TRBD1 (6 bases). The CDR3 length is 14 residues. V lost 5 bases and J 7 bases, leaving 14 bases between the germline ends. CDR3: CASSPQGIGGELFF. The CDR3 DNA sequence: TGTGCCAGCAGTCCCCAGGGGATCGGCGGGGAGCTGTTTTTT.

This chain connects TRBV7-2 to TRBJ2-7; possibly TRBD2 for D (5 bases). The germline CDR1 and CDR2 sequences are SGHTA and FQGNSA. With 1 base removed from V and 2 bases from J, the gap between germline ends came to 12 bases. The CDR3 sequence is 15 residues long. The CDR3 loop reads CASSLDGGSTYEQYF. CDR3 DNA sequence: TGTGCCAGCAGCTTAGACGGCGGGTCAACCTACGAGCAGTACTTC. Looking up the rest from reference TRBV7-2 and TRBJ2-7 gives the full variable domain: GAGVSQSPSNKVTEKGKDVELRCDPISGHTALYWYRQSLGQGLEFLIYFQGNSAPDKSGLPSDRFSAERTGGSVSTLTIQRTQQEDSAVYLCASSLDGGSTYEQYFGPGTRLTVT.

The rearrangement links TRBV7-9 to TRBJ2-7, with a tentative D call TRBD1 (6 bases). This CDR3 has 18 amino acids. V was cut by 5 bases and J by 0 bases, with 23 bases left in between. CDR1 and CDR2 from the germline V gene are SEHNR and FQNEAQ (reference sequence). CDR3 in DNA: TGTGCCAGCAGCATGACGGCCAGGGGTGGCTTAAGCTCCTACGAGCAGTACTTC. Encoded protein: CASSMTARGGLSSYEQYF.

Many counts were recorded for this clonotype. The chain uses TRBV10-3 and TRBJ2-3, with unresolved D. Germline V gene data show CDR1 as ENHRY and CDR2 as SYGVKD. The CDR3 extends over 11 amino acids. V was pared by 6 bases and J by 1 base, with 2 bases between. CDR3 nucleotide sequence: TGTGCCATCAGCCGCACAGATACGCAGTATTTT. Residues: CAISRTDTQYF.

V is TRBV11-2 and J is TRBJ2-1, with 9 bases identical to TRBD2. Germline CDR1 and CDR2: SGHAT and FQNNGV. With V trimmed by 2 bases and J by 7 bases, 15 bases remained unmatched. This CDR3 spans 18 amino acids. The CDR3 reads CASSLHGSSAGGQNEQFF. CDR3 sequence (DNA): TGTGCCAGCAGCTTACACGGAAGCTCAGCGGGAGGTCAAAATGAGCAGTTCTTC.

The chain recombines TRBV20-1 with TRBJ1-2; 9 bases align to TRBD1. With V trimmed by 6 bases and J by 8 bases, 10 bases remained unmatched. This CDR3 is 13 amino acids long. Germline V gene data show CDR1 as DFQATT and CDR2 as SNEGSKA (reference sequence). This CDR3 is CSALGQGPQGYTF. The CDR3 region has the DNA TGCAGTGCCTTAGGACAGGGGCCACAGGGCTACACCTTC.

This clonotype was counted only a few times. The chain links TRBV10-2 to TRBJ2-3, with 9 nucleotides matching TRBD2. V shed 8 bases and J 6 bases; nucleotides not matched to a gene: 18. In germline, CDR1 is WSHSY, CDR2 SAAADI. The CDR3 loop spans 17 amino acids. The CDR3 here is CASLDQRRGGPSDTQYF. CDR3 nucleotide sequence: TGCGCCAGCCTTGACCAGCGGCGGGGGGGCCCTTCCGATACGCAGTATTTT.